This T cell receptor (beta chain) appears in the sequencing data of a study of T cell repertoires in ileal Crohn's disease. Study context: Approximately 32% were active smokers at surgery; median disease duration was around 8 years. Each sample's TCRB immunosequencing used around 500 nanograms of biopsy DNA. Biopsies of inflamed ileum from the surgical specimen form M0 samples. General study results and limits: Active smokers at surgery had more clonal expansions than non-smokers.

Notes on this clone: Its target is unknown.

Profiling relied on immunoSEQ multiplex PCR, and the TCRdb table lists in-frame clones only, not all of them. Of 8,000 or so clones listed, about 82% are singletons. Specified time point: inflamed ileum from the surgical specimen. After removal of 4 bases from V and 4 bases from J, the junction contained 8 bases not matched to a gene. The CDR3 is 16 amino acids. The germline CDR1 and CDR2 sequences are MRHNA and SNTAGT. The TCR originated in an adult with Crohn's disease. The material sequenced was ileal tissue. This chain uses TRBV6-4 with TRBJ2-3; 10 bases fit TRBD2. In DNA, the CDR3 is TGTGCCAGCAGTGCCACCGGGACTAGCGCTGCAGATACGCAGTATTTT. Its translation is CASSATGTSAADTQYF.